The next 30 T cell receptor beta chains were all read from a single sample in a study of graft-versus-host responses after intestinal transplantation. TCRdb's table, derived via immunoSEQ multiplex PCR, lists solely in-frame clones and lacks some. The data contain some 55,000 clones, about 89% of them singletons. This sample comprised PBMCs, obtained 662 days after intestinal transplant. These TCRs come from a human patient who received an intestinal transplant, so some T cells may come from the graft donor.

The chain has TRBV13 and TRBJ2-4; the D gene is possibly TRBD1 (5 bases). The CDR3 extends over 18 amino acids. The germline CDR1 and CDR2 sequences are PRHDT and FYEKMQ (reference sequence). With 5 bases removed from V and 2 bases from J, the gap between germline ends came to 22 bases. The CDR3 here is CASSHRWGPDGPKNIQYF. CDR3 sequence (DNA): TGTGCCAGCAGCCACAGGTGGGGCCCCGACGGGCCCAAAAACATTCAGTACTTC.

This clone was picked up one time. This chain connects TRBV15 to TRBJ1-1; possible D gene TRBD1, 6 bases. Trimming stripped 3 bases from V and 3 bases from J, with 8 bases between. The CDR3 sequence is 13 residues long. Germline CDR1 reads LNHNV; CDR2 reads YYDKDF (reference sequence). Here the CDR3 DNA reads TGTGCCACCAGCAGCCGACAGGACACTGAAGCTTTCTTT. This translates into CATSSRQDTEAFF.

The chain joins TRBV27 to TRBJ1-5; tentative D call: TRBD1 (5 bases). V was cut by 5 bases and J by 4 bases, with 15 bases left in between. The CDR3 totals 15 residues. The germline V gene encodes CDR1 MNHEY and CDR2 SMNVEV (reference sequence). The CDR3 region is CASSRGDPRNQPQHF. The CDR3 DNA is TGTGCCAGCAGTCGGGGGGATCCAAGAAATCAGCCCCAGCATTTT.

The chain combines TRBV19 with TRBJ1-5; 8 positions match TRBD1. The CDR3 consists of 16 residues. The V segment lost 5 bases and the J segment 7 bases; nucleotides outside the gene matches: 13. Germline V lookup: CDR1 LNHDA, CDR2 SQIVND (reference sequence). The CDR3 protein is CASSGQGAPFEQPQHF. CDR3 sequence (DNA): TGTGCCAGTAGTGGGCAGGGGGCCCCTTTCGAACAGCCCCAGCATTTT.

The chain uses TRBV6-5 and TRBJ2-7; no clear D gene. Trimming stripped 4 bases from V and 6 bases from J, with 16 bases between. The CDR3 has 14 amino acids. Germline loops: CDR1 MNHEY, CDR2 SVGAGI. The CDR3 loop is CASSSVGILAEQYF. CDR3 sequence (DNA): TGTGCCAGCAGTTCAGTTGGGATTCTGGCCGAGCAGTACTTC.

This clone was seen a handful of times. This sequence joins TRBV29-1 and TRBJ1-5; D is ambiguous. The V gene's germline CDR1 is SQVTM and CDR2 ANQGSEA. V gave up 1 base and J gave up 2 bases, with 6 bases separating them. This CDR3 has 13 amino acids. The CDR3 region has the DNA TGCAGCGTTGAAGCAGGAGGCAATCAGCCCCAGCATTTT. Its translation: CSVEAGGNQPQHF.

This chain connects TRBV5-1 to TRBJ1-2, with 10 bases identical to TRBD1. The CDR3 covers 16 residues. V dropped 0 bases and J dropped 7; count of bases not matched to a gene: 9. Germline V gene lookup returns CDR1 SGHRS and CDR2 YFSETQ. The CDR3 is CASSLGVRQGAGGYTF. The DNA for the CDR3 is TGCGCCAGCAGCTTGGGAGTTCGACAGGGGGCCGGTGGCTACACCTTC.

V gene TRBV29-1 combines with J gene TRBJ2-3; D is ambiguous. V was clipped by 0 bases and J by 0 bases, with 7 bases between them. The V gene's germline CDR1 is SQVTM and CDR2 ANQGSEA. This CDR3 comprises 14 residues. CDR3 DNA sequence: TGCAGCGTTGAAGACTCGCCTAGCACAGATACGCAGTATTTT. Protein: CSVEDSPSTDTQYF.

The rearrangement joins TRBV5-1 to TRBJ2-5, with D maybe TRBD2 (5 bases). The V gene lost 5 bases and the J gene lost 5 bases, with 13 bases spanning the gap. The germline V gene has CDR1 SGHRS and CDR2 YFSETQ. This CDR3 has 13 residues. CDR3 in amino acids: CASRTSGKETQYF. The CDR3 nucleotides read TGCGCCAGCAGAACTAGTGGGAAGGAGACCCAGTACTTC.

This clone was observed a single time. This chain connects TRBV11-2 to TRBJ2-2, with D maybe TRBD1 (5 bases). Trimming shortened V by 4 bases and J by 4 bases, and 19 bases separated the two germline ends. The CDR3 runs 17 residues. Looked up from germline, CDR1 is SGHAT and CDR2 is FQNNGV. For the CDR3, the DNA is TGTGCCAGCAGCTCCCGCCCCGGACAACCGGGCACCGGGGAGCTGTTTTTT. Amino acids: CASSSRPGQPGTGELFF.

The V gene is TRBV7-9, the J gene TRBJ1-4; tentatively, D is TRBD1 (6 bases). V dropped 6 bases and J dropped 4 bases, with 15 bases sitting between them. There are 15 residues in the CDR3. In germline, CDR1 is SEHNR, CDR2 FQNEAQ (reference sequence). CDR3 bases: TGTGCCAGCAGTCCGCCCGGGACAAATAATGAAAAACTGTTTTTT. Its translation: CASSPPGTNNEKLFF.

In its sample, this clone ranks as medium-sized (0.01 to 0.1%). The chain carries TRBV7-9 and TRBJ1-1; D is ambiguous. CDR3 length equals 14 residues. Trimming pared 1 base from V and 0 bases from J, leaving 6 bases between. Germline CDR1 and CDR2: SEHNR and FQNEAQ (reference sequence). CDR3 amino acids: CASSLGGVNTEAFF. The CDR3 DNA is TGTGCCAGCAGCTTAGGTGGAGTGAACACTGAAGCTTTCTTT.

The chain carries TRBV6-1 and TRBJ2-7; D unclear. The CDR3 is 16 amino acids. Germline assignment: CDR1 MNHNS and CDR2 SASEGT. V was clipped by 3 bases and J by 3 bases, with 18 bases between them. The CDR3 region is CASSDLVGWVGYEQYF. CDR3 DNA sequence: TGTGCCAGCAGTGATTTGGTAGGCTGGGTCGGCTACGAGCAGTACTTC.

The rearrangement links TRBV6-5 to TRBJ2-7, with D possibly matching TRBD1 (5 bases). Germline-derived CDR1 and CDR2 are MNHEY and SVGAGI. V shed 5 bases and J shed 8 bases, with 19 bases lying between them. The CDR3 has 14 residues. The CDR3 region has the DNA TGTGCCAGCAGTCCACACTTGACAGTTGTCCAGCAGTACTTC. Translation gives CASSPHLTVVQQYF.

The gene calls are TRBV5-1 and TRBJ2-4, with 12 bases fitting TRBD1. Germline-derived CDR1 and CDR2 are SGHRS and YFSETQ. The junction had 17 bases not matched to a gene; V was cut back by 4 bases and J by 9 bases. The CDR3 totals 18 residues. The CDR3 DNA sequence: TGCGCCAGCAGCGCCCAACCCGGGACAGGGGGCGTTGCTGGCATTCAGTACTTC. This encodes CASSAQPGTGGVAGIQYF.

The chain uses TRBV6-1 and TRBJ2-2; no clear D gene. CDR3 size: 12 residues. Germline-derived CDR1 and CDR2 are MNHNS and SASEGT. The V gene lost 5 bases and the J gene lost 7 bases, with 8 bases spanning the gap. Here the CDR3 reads CASSPDIGELFF. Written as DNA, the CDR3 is TGTGCCAGCAGTCCCGACATCGGGGAGCTGTTTTTT.

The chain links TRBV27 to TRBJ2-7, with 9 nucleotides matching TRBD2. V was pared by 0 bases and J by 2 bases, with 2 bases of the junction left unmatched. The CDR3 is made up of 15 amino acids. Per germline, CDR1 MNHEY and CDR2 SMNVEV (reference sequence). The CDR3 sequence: CASSLSLAGPYEQYF. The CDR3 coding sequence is TGTGCCAGCAGTTTATCCCTAGCGGGGCCCTACGAGCAGTACTTC.

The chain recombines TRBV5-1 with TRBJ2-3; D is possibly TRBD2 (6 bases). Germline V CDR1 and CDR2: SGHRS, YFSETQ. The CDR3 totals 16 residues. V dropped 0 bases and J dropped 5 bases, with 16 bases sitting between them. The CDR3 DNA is TGCGCCAGCAGCTTGGTACTAGCCCCGGGGCAAGATACGCAGTATTTT. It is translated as CASSLVLAPGQDTQYF.

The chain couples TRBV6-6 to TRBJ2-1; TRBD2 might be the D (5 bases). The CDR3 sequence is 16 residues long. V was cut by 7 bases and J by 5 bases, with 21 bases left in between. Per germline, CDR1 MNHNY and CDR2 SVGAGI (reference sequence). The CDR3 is CASNLNAGLADNEQFF. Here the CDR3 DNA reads TGTGCCAGCAATTTAAACGCCGGACTGGCCGACAATGAGCAGTTCTTC.

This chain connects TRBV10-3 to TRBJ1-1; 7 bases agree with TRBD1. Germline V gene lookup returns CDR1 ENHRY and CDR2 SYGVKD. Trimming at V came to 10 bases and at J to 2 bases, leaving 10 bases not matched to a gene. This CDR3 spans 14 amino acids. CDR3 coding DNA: TGTGCCACCGTTTGGGACAGATATAACACTGAAGCTTTCTTT. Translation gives CATVWDRYNTEAFF.

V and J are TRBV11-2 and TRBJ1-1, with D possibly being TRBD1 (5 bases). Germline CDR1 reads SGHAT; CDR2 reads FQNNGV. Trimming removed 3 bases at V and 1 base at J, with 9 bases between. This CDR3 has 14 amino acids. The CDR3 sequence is CASSLGLRNTEAFF. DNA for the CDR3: TGTGCCAGCAGCTTGGGACTGAGGAACACTGAAGCTTTCTTT.

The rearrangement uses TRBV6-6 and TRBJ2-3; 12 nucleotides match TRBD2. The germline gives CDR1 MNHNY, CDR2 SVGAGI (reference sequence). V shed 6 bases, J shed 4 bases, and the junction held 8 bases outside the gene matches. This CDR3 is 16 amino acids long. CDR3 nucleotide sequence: TGTGCCAGCAGGAAACTAGCGGGGGGTGGGGCAGATACGCAGTATTTT. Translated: CASRKLAGGGADTQYF.

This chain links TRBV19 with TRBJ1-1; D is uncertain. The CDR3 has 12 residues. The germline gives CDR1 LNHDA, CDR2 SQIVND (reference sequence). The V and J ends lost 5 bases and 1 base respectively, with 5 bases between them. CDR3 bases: TGTGCCAGTAGTTCTGGGAACACTGAAGCTTTCTTT. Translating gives CASSSGNTEAFF.

The CDR3 sequence: CSVAAGGTDTQYF. In DNA, the CDR3 is TGCAGCGTTGCAGCGGGGGGCACAGATACGCAGTATTTT. V usage is TRBV29-1 and J usage is TRBJ2-3, with TRBD2 matching 8 bases. CDR3 length equals 13 residues. V lost 4 bases to trimming and J lost 1 base; unmatched junction nucleotides: 1. Looked up from germline, CDR1 is SQVTM and CDR2 is ANQGSEA.

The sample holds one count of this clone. CDR3 protein: CASRLGPSSGNTIYF. The CDR3 nucleotides are TGTGCCAGCAGACTGGGACCTTCCTCTGGAAACACCATATATTTT. The V gene is TRBV27, the J gene TRBJ1-3; D is possibly TRBD1 (5 bases). Germline V CDR1 and CDR2: MNHEY, SMNVEV (reference sequence). V shed 6 bases and J shed 0 bases, with 12 bases lying between them. This CDR3 contains 15 residues.

The CDR3 nucleotides are TGTGCCAGCTCACCCCAAGGACAGGGGGCGGAGACTTTCTTT. It specifies CASSPQGQGAETFF. The gene calls are TRBV18 and TRBJ1-1, with 11 positions matching TRBD1. Unmatched junction bases numbered 9, after V lost 3 bases and J lost 12 bases. Germline CDR1 KGHSH, CDR2 LQKENI. This CDR3 is built from 14 residues. Complete variable domain (other parts from reference TRBV18 and TRBJ1-1): NAGVMQNPRHLVRRRGQEARLRCSPMKGHSHVYWYRQLPEEGLKFMVYLQKENIIDESGMPKERFSAEFPKEGPSILRIQQVVRGDSAAYFCASSPQGQGAETFFGQGTRLTVV.

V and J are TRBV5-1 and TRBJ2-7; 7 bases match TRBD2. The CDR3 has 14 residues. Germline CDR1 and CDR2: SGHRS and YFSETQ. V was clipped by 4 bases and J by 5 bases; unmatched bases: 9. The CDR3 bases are TGCGCCAGCAGCCCGGGCGGGGGTTTGGACGAGCAGTACTTC. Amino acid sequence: CASSPGGGLDEQYF.

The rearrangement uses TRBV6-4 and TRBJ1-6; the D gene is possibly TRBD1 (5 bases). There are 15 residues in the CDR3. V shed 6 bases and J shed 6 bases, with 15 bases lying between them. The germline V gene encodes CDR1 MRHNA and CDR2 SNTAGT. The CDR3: CASSEYGQVNSPLHF. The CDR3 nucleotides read TGTGCCAGCAGCGAATATGGACAAGTTAATTCACCCCTCCACTTT.

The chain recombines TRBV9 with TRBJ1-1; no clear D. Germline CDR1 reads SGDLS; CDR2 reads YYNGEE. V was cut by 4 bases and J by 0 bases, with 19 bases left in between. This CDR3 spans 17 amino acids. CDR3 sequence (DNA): TGTGCCAGCAGCTTTTCAGGCGGGCTACACATGAACACTGAAGCTTTCTTT. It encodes CASSFSGGLHMNTEAFF.

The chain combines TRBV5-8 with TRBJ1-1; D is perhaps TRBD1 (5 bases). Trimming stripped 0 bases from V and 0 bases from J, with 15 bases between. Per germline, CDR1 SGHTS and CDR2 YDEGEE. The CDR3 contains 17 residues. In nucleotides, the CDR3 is TGTGCCAGCAGCTTGGGGTGGGGGGAAGCCTTGAACACTGAAGCTTTCTTT. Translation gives CASSLGWGEALNTEAFF. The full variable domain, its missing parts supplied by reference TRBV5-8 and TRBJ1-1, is EAGVTQSPTHLIKTRGQQATLRCSPISGHTSVYWYQQALGLGLQFLLWYDEGEERNRGNFPPRFSGRQFPNYSSELNVNALELEDSALYLCASSLGWGEALNTEAFFGQGTRLTVV.